A single sample gave rise to the 3 T cell receptor beta chains below, sequenced in a study of T-cell memory formation after mild COVID-19. TCRdb re-analysed the 5' RACE reads in MiXCR, keeping a single row per CDR3 protein. Of about 390,000 distinct CDR3 sequences listed, about 15% were seen once; the top ten hold around a fifth. The source material was PBMCs or a T cell subset sorted from them (not recorded which). Receptors were obtained from a man between 18 and 35 years old who had mild COVID-19 (a few samples of this study predate the infection). Cell type and time point are not known.

This chain connects TRBV24-1 to TRBJ1-2; no clear D. CDR3 size: 14 residues. Between the trimmed V and J ends, which lost 4 bases and 4 bases, there was a span of 12 bases. The germline CDR1 and CDR2 sequences are KGHDR and SFDVKD. CDR3 residues: CATSDAGKSYGYTF. The CDR3, as DNA: TGTGCCACCAGTGACGCCGGTAAAAGCTATGGCTACACCTTC.

This chain uses TRBV5-1 with TRBJ1-2, with D perhaps matching TRBD1 (6 bases). Deletions cut 4 bases from V and 0 bases from J, with 13 bases between. CDR3 length: 15 residues. In germline, CDR1 is SGHRS, CDR2 YFSETQ. The CDR3 coding sequence is TGCGCCAGCAGCGCCGCAAACAGGGCTAACTATGGCTACACCTTC. Translating it yields CASSAANRANYGYTF.

The gene calls are TRBV6-5 and TRBJ1-2; a possible D gene is TRBD1 (6 bases). Germline V CDR1 and CDR2: MNHEY, SVGAGI. The CDR3 has 13 amino acids. Trimming pared 6 bases from V and 4 bases from J, leaving 12 bases between. The chain's CDR3 is CASRRGAPYGYTF. CDR3 nucleotides: TGTGCCAGCAGGAGGGGGGCCCCCTATGGCTACACCTTC.